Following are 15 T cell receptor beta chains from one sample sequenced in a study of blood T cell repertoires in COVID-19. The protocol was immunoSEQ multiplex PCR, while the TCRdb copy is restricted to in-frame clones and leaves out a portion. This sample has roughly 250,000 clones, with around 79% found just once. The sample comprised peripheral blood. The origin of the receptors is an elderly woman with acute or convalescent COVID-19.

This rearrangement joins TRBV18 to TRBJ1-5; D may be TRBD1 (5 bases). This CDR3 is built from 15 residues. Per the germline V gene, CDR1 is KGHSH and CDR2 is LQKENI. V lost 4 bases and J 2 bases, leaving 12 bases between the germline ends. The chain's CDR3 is CASSQAGLGNQPQHF. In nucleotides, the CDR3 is TGTGCCAGCTCACAGGCGGGGCTAGGCAATCAGCCCCAGCATTTT.

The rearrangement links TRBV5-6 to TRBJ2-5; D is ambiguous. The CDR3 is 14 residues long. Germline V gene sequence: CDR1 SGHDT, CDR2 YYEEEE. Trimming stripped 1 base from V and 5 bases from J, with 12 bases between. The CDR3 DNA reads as TGTGCCAGCAGCTTGTCGCCAAACGGGGAGACCCAGTACTTC. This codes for CASSLSPNGETQYF.

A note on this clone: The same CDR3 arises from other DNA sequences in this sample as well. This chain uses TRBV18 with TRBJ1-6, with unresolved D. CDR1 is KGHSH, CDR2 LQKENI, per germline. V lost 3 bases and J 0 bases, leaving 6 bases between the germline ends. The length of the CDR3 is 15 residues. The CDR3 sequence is CASSPWSSYNSPLHF. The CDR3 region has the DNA TGTGCCAGCTCACCCTGGAGCTCCTATAATTCACCCCTCCACTTT.

CDR3 loop: CASSLGSSGIYEQYF. The CDR3 DNA sequence: TGTGCCAGCAGCTTAGGGTCTAGCGGGATCTACGAGCAGTACTTC. The chain is built from TRBV13 and TRBJ2-7, with 9 nucleotides matching TRBD2. The CDR3 is 15 residues long. After removal of 0 bases from V and 3 bases from J, the junction contained 3 bases not matched to a gene. Per the germline V gene, CDR1 is PRHDT and CDR2 is FYEKMQ (reference sequence).

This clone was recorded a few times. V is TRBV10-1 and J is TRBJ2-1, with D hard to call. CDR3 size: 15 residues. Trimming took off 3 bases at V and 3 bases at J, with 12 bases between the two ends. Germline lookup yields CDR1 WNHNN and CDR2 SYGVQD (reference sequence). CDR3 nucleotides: TGCGCCAGCAGTGATAGGTTACACAGCTACAATGAGCAGTTCTTC. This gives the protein CASSDRLHSYNEQFF.

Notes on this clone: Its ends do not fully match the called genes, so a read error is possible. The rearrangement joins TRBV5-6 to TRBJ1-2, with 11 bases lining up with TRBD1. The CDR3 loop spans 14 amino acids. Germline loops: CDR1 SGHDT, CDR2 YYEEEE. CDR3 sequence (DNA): TGTGCCAGCAGATTGGACAGGGGGCTCTATGGCTACACCTTC. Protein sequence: CASRLDRGLYGYTF.

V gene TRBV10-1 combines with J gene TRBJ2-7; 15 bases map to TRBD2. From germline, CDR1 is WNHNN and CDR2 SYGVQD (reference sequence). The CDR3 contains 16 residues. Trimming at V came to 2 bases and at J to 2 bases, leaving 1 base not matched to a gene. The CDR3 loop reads CASSEGLAGGAYEQYF. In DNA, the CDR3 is TGCGCCAGCAGTGAGGGACTAGCGGGAGGGGCCTACGAGCAGTACTTC.

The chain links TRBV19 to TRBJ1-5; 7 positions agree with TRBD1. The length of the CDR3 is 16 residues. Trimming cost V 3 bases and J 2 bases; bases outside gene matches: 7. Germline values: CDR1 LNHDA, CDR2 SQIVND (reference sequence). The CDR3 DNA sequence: TGTGCCAGTAGTATCCGAGGGGGCAGGGGCAATCAGCCCCAGCATTTT. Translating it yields CASSIRGGRGNQPQHF.

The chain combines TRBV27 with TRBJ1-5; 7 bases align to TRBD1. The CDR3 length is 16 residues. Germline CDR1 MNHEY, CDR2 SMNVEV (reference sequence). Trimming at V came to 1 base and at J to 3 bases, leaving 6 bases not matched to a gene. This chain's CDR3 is CASSLYPGQYNQPQHF. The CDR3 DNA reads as TGTGCCAGCAGTTTATACCCGGGACAGTACAATCAGCCCCAGCATTTT.

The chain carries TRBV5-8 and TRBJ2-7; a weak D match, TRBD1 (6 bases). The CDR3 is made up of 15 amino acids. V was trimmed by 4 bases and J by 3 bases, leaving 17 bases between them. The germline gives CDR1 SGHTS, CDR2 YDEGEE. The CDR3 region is CASSLGTRVVYEQYF. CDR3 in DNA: TGTGCCAGCAGCCTCGGGACAAGGGTGGTCTACGAGCAGTACTTC.

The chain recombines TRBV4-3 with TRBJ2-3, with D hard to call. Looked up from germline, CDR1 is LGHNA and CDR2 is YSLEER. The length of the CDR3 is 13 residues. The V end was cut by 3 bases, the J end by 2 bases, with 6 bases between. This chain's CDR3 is CASSQSNTDTQYF. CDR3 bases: TGCGCCAGCAGCCAGTCCAACACAGATACGCAGTATTTT.

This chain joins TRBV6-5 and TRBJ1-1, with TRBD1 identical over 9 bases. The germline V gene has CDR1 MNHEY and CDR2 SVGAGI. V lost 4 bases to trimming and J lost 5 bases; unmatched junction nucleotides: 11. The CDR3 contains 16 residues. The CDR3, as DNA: TGTGCCAGCAGTTCGGCAGGGACAGGGAAAAGAACTGAAGCTTTCTTT. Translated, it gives CASSSAGTGKRTEAFF.

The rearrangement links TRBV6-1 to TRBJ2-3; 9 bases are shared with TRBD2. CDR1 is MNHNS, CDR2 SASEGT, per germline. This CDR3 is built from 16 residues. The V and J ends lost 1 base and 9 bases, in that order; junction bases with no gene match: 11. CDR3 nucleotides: TGTGCCAGCAGTGAAGGGTTCGGCGGGGGGGCCGTGACGCAGTATTTT. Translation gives CASSEGFGGGAVTQYF.

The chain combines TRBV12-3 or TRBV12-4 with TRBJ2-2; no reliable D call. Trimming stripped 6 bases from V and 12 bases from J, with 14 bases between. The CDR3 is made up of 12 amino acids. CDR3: CASSAVMGKLFF. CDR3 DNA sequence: TGTGCCAGCAGCGCCGTTATGGGCAAGCTGTTTTTT.

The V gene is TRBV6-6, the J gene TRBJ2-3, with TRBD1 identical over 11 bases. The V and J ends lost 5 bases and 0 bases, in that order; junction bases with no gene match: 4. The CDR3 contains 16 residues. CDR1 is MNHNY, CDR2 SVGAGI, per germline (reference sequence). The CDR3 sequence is CASSRGQGASTDTQYF. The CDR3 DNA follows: TGTGCCAGCAGTCGAGGACAGGGGGCTAGCACAGATACGCAGTATTTT.